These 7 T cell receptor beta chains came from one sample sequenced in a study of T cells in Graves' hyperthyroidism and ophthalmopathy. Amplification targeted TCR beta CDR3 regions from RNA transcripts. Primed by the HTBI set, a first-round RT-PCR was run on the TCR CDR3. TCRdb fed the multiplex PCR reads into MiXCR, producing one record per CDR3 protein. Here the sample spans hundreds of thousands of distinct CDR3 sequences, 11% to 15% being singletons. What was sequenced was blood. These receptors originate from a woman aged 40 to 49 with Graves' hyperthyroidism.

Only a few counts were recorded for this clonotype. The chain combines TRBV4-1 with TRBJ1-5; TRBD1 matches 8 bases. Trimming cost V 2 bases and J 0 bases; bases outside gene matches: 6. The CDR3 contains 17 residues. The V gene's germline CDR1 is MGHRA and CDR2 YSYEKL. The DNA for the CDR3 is TGCGCCAGCAGCCAAACAGGGGGGTTAAATAGCAATCAGCCCCAGCATTTT. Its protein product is CASSQTGGLNSNQPQHF.

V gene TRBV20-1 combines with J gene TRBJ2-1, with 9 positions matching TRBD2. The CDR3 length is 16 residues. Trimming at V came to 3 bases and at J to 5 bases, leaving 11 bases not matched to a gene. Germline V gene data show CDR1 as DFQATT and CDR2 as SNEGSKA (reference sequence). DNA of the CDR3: TGCAGTGCTAGGTTTCCGGTGCGGGAGGGCCACAATGAGCAGTTCTTC. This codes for CSARFPVREGHNEQFF.

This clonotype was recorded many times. CDR3 nucleotide sequence: TGTGCCAGCAGCTTAGCGGGTTCCAATGAGCAGTTCTTC. It specifies CASSLAGSNEQFF. V and J are TRBV7-2 and TRBJ2-1; D unresolved. The CDR3 spans 13 residues. Germline-derived CDR1 and CDR2 are SGHTA and FQGNSA. V was shortened by 0 bases and J by 6 bases, with 6 bases between the two germline ends.

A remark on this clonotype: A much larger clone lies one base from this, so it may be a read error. This CDR3 reads CASSATSEYQETQYF. The CDR3 nucleotides read TGTGCCAGCAGCGCGACTAGCGAGTACCAAGAGACCCAGTACTTC. The rearrangement uses TRBV9 and TRBJ2-5, with 8 bases aligning to TRBD2. V shed 3 bases and J 0 bases; nucleotides not matched to a gene: 4. There are 15 residues in the CDR3. Germline-derived CDR1 and CDR2 are SGDLS and YYNGEE.

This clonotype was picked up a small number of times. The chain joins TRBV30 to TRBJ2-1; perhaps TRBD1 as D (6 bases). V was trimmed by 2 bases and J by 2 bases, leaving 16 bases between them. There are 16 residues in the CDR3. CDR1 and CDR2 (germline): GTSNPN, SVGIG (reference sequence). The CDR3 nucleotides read TGTGCCTGGAGTCCCTCCAGGACAGATGCCTACAATGAGCAGTTCTTC. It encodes CAWSPSRTDAYNEQFF.

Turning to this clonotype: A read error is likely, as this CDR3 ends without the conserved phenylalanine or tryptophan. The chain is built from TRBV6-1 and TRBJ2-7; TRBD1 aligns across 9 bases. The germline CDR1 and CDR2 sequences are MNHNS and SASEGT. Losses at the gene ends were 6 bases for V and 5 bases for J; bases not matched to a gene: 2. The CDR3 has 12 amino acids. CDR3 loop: CASSRDRDEQYS. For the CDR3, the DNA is TGTGCCAGCAGCCGGGACAGGGACGAGCAGTACTCC.

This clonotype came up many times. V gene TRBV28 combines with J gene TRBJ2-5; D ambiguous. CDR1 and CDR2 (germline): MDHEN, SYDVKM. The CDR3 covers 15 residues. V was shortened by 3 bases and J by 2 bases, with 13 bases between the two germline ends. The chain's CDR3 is CASSLAQLGQETQYF. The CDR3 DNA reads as TGTGCCAGCAGTTTGGCGCAGCTGGGACAAGAGACCCAGTACTTC.